A single sample is the source of the 28 T cell receptor beta chains below, sequenced in a study of blood T cell repertoires in COVID-19. Using immunoSEQ multiplex PCR, the repertoire was profiled, and TCRdb retains in-frame clones only, with some absent. The sample has fewer than 200,000 clones, around 80% seen once. Sequencing was performed on PBMCs or T cells enriched from blood (not recorded which). All receptors come from a woman aged 45-65 years in a cohort exposed to, infected with or recovered from COVID-19 (not recorded which).

V gene TRBV12-5 combines with J gene TRBJ2-2, with D tentatively TRBD2 (7 bases). This CDR3 region has 15 residues. Trimming stripped 0 bases from V and 6 bases from J, with 11 bases between. Germline CDR1 and CDR2: LGHNT and FRNRAP. The CDR3 protein is CASGLVLGGAGELFF. The CDR3 DNA reads as TGTGCTAGTGGTTTGGTACTAGGGGGGGCCGGGGAGCTGTTTTTT.

This chain links TRBV7-2 with TRBJ2-5, with 15 positions matching TRBD2. This CDR3 contains 18 residues. Trimming at V came to 4 bases and at J to 4 bases, leaving 10 bases not matched to a gene. CDR1 and CDR2 from the germline V gene are SGHTA and FQGNSA. CDR3 amino acids: CASSSGLAGGPVAETQYF. The CDR3 DNA sequence: TGTGCCAGCAGCTCCGGACTAGCGGGGGGGCCGGTCGCAGAGACCCAGTACTTC.

The rearrangement links TRBV7-9 to TRBJ1-1, with 8 bases identical to TRBD1. Germline V gene sequence: CDR1 SEHNR, CDR2 FQNEAQ (reference sequence). The J segment lost 3 bases and the V segment lost 2 bases, leaving 5 bases of the junction unmatched. The length of the CDR3 is 15 residues. CDR3 sequence: CASSLPGGAYTEAFF. The CDR3 nucleotides are TGTGCCAGCAGCTTACCAGGGGGCGCGTACACTGAAGCTTTCTTT.

This clone was seen once. The rearrangement uses TRBV5-4 and TRBJ2-7, with D possibly matching TRBD1 (9 bases). CDR1 SGHNT and CDR2 YYREEE come from the germline V gene (reference sequence). This CDR3 has 15 residues. V lost 9 bases to trimming and J lost 2 bases, with 21 bases between them. In DNA form, the CDR3 reads TGTGCCACCACCGGGGGGGGACAGGGAACCTACGAGCAGTACTTC. Amino acids: CATTGGGQGTYEQYF.

The chain has TRBV11-2 and TRBJ2-2, with 14 bases that match TRBD2. This CDR3 contains 18 residues. Unmatched junction bases numbered 11, after V lost 6 bases and J lost 5 bases. The germline V gene has CDR1 SGHAT and CDR2 FQNNGV. CDR3 DNA: TGTGCCAGCAGGCCGACTAGCGGGGGGGCCAAAGGGACCGGGGAGCTGTTTTTT. It translates to CASRPTSGGAKGTGELFF.

This clone was counted once. V and J are TRBV3-1 (or the pseudogene TRBV3-2) and TRBJ1-6; 7 bases match TRBD1. In germline, CDR1 is LGHDT, CDR2 YNNKEL (reference sequence). V lost 5 bases and J lost 6; bases outside the gene matches: 7. This CDR3 is 15 amino acids long. CDR3: CASSARGPPNSPLHF. CDR3 in DNA: TGTGCCAGCAGCGCGAGGGGGCCTCCTAATTCACCCCTCCACTTT.

V gene TRBV5-1 combines with J gene TRBJ1-2; possible D gene TRBD1, 5 bases. This CDR3 comprises 15 residues. Trimming shortened V by 0 bases and J by 5 bases, and 14 bases separated the two germline ends. Per germline, CDR1 SGHRS and CDR2 YFSETQ. The CDR3 loop is CASSLDSGPGYGYTF. The CDR3 coding sequence is TGCGCCAGCAGCTTGGACTCAGGGCCAGGTTATGGCTACACCTTC.

The chain has TRBV27 and TRBJ2-1; the match to TRBD2 covers 13 bases. The V gene end was trimmed by 1 base and the J gene end by 8 bases; junction bases not matched to a gene: 17. Per the germline V gene, CDR1 is MNHEY and CDR2 is SMNVEV (reference sequence). There are 20 residues in the CDR3. The CDR3 nucleotides read TGTGCCAGCAGTTTATTACCGGGACTAGCGGGGACGACCTATTTCTATGAGCAGTTCTTC. It specifies CASSLLPGLAGTTYFYEQFF.

The gene calls are TRBV29-1 and TRBJ1-1, with a possible D match to TRBD1 (5 bases). Trimming shortened V by 7 bases and J by 1 base, and 19 bases separated the two germline ends. Looked up from germline, CDR1 is SQVTM and CDR2 is ANQGSEA. The CDR3 is made up of 15 amino acids. Here the CDR3 reads CSAGPGYITNTEAFF. The CDR3 coding sequence is TGCAGCGCGGGGCCAGGGTATATTACGAACACTGAAGCTTTCTTT.

The rearrangement uses TRBV29-1 and TRBJ1-1; 8 nucleotides align to TRBD1. The CDR3 covers 14 residues. Trimming at V came to 4 bases and at J to 5 bases, leaving 9 bases not matched to a gene. Germline V lookup: CDR1 SQVTM, CDR2 ANQGSEA. The CDR3 region is CSVVRSTGETEAFF. The CDR3 DNA reads as TGCAGCGTTGTTAGGTCGACAGGGGAGACTGAAGCTTTCTTT.

The J gene is TRBJ1-4, the V gene TRBV20-1, with D possibly being TRBD1 (5 bases). Between the trimmed V and J ends, which lost 3 bases and 7 bases, there was a span of 18 bases. The CDR3 contains 15 residues. CDR1 is DFQATT, CDR2 SNEGSKA, per germline (reference sequence). This CDR3 is CSASYDRAGGEKLFF. CDR3 nucleotide sequence: TGCAGTGCTAGTTATGACCGGGCCGGGGGTGAAAAACTGTTTTTT.

In regard to this clone: Since a much larger clone is just one base distant, this may be a read error. Other DNA sequences within the sample encode an identical CDR3. This CDR3 reads CASSPDRGFTDTQYF. CDR3 DNA sequence: TGTGCCAGCAGCCCAGACAGGGGATTCACAGATACGCAGTATTTT. The chain has TRBV7-2 and TRBJ2-3, with 8 nucleotides matching TRBD1. V gave up 5 bases and J gave up 2 bases; unmatched junction bases: 6. Germline V gene data show CDR1 as SGHTA and CDR2 as FQGNSA. The length of the CDR3 is 15 residues.

The V and J genes are TRBV5-4 and TRBJ2-7; the match to TRBD2 covers 8 bases. This CDR3 has 14 amino acids. CDR1 and CDR2 from the germline V gene are SGHNT and YYREEE (reference sequence). Unmatched junction bases numbered 7, after V lost 2 bases and J lost 6 bases. CDR3 nucleotides: TGTGCCAGCAGCTTCCTGTTGAGCGGGGGCGAGCAGTACTTC. It codes for CASSFLLSGGEQYF. The variable domain in full, with the rest retrieved from reference TRBV5-4 and TRBJ2-7, is ETGVTQSPTHLIKTRGQQVTLRCSSQSGHNTVSWYQQALGQGPQFIFQYYREEENGRGNFPPRFSGLQFPNYSSELNVNALELDDSALYLCASSFLLSGGEQYFGPGTRLTVT.

This clone showed up just once. This chain joins TRBV7-9 and TRBJ1-5, with 11 bases fitting TRBD1. Germline CDR1 SEHNR, CDR2 FQNEAQ (reference sequence). The CDR3 is made up of 16 amino acids. V shed 1 base and J 4 bases; nucleotides not matched to a gene: 3. The CDR3 coding sequence is TGTGCCAGCAGCTTAGGTGGGACAGGGGGGAATCAGCCCCAGCATTTT. Translation gives CASSLGGTGGNQPQHF.

This clone was seen a handful of times. The rearrangement links TRBV28 to TRBJ1-2, with D unresolved. The V and J ends lost 6 bases and 8 bases respectively, with 22 bases between them. Germline values: CDR1 MDHEN, CDR2 SYDVKM. This CDR3 contains 15 residues. CDR3 nucleotides: TGTGCCAGCAGCTGGAGATCGGATCGGTTAGCCGGCTACACCTTC. This sequence encodes CASSWRSDRLAGYTF.

The gene calls are TRBV18 and TRBJ2-3, with D possibly matching TRBD2 (5 bases). The CDR3 runs 14 residues. V was trimmed by 4 bases and J by 2 bases, leaving 10 bases between them. Germline loops: CDR1 KGHSH, CDR2 LQKENI. The DNA of the CDR3 is TGTGCCAGCTCACTTCGGGGTATCACAGATACGCAGTATTTT. Its protein is CASSLRGITDTQYF.

V usage is TRBV21-1 and J usage is TRBJ2-7; the table's D call of TRBD1 was not tested on the DNA. TRBV21-1 is flagged as a pseudogene. This CDR3 spans 19 amino acids. CDR3 sequence: CASSPRSIGATLLTYEQYF. The DNA of the CDR3 is TGTGCCAGCAGCCCGAGATCGATAGGGGCGACTCTTTTAACCTACGAGCAGTACTTC.

V usage is TRBV19 and J usage is TRBJ1-3, with 7 bases identical to TRBD1. In germline, CDR1 is LNHDA, CDR2 SQIVND (reference sequence). CDR3 length equals 17 residues. The V segment lost 6 bases and the J segment 0 bases; nucleotides outside the gene matches: 11. CDR3 loop: CASSTDRDSISGNTIYF. CDR3 nucleotides: TGTGCCAGTAGCACCGACAGGGACTCCATCTCTGGAAACACCATATATTTT.

This sequence joins TRBV10-1 and TRBJ2-3, with a possible D match to TRBD2 (5 bases). V shed 11 bases and J shed 5 bases, with 32 bases lying between them. This CDR3 is 18 amino acids long. Germline V gene sequence: CDR1 WNHNN, CDR2 SYGVQD (reference sequence). The CDR3 here is CAPVAAASDLHDGDTQYF. CDR3 in DNA: TGCGCCCCAGTGGCAGCGGCGTCTGACCTACACGACGGAGATACGCAGTATTTT.

CDR3 DNA sequence: TGTGCCAGCAGCTTCGGGGAGGCGGACACTGAAGCTTTCTTT. Protein sequence: CASSFGEADTEAFF. This rearrangement joins TRBV5-6 to TRBJ1-1; no reliable D call. V shed 2 bases and J shed 3 bases, with 11 bases lying between them. The CDR3 is made up of 14 amino acids. Germline V CDR1 and CDR2: SGHDT, YYEEEE.

CDR3 region: CASSLEQYNSPLHF. CDR3 coding DNA: TGTGCCAGCAGCTTAGAACAGTATAATTCACCCCTCCACTTT. The chain couples TRBV7-8 to TRBJ1-6; D is uncertain. CDR3 length: 14 residues. V was clipped by 1 base and J by 4 bases, with 5 bases between them. Germline CDR1 and CDR2: SGHVS and FQNEAQ.

This chain connects TRBV14 to TRBJ2-7; D may be TRBD2 (6 bases). This CDR3 spans 14 amino acids. The germline V gene has CDR1 SGHDN and CDR2 FVKESK. Trimming removed 0 bases at V and 7 bases at J, with 13 bases between. This chain's CDR3 is CASSQERGLGEQYF. The CDR3 bases are TGTGCCAGCAGCCAAGAGAGGGGACTGGGAGAGCAGTACTTC.

The chain uses TRBV5-1 and TRBJ1-2; no reliable D call. V dropped 0 bases and J dropped 8 bases, with 11 bases sitting between them. Germline loops: CDR1 SGHRS, CDR2 YFSETQ. The CDR3 consists of 13 residues. The CDR3, as DNA: TGCGCCAGCAGCTTGGCCTTTGCGGGCGGCTACACCTTC. Protein sequence: CASSLAFAGGYTF.

The table lists this clone with a few counts. The chain employs TRBV15 and TRBJ1-5; 7 bases map to TRBD1. The V and J ends lost 5 bases and 4 bases, in that order; junction bases with no gene match: 8. Germline V gene sequence: CDR1 LNHNV, CDR2 YYDKDF (reference sequence). CDR3 length: 15 residues. Here the CDR3 DNA reads TGTGCCACCAGCTTAGGGGACAGCTCAAATCAGCCCCAGCATTTT. Translated: CATSLGDSSNQPQHF.

The gene calls are TRBV9 and TRBJ1-3; TRBD1 agrees at 7 bases. The junction had 11 bases not matched to a gene; V was cut back by 3 bases and J by 8 bases. Germline CDR1 reads SGDLS; CDR2 reads YYNGEE. CDR3 length equals 15 residues. This CDR3 is CASSEGVNRGDTIYF. DNA for the CDR3: TGTGCCAGCAGCGAGGGAGTTAACAGGGGAGACACCATATATTTT.

This chain uses TRBV2 with TRBJ1-5; no reliable D call. The V gene's germline CDR1 is SNHLY and CDR2 FYNNEI. V shed 4 bases and J shed 4 bases, with 8 bases lying between them. CDR3 length: 13 residues. DNA for the CDR3: TGTGCCAGCAGTGTTAGCGCGAATCAGCCCCAGCATTTT. Translated, it gives CASSVSANQPQHF. The complete variable domain, with remaining parts taken from reference TRBV2 and TRBJ1-5, reads EPEVTQTPSHQVTQMGQEVILRCVPISNHLYFYWYRQILGQKVEFLVSFYNNEISEKSEIFDDQFSVERPDGSNFTLKIRSTKLEDSAMYFCASSVSANQPQHFGDGTRLSIL.

This rearrangement joins TRBV19 to TRBJ2-2; maybe TRBD2 (5 bases). V was cut by 4 bases and J by 0 bases, with 6 bases left in between. CDR1 is LNHDA and CDR2 is SQIVND in the germline V gene (reference sequence). This CDR3 has 14 residues. CDR3 amino acids: CASSRGANTGELFF. The CDR3, as DNA: TGTGCCAGTAGTAGGGGAGCGAACACCGGGGAGCTGTTTTTT. Variable domain in full (rest from reference TRBV19 and TRBJ2-2): DGGITQSPKYLFRKEGQNVTLSCEQNLNHDAMYWYRQDPGQGLRLIYYSQIVNDFQKGDIAEGYSVSREKKESFPLTVTSAQKNPTAFYLCASSRGANTGELFFGEGSRLTVL.

The CDR3 DNA is TGTGCCAGCAGCTGGGACGAAGGGGGTTCGGGTGAAAAACTGTTTTTT. Translating it yields CASSWDEGGSGEKLFF. The rearrangement uses TRBV5-4 and TRBJ1-4, with D possibly matching TRBD1 (6 bases). Trimming shortened V by 3 bases and J by 7 bases, and 19 bases separated the two germline ends. CDR1 is SGHNT, CDR2 YYREEE, per germline (reference sequence). CDR3 length: 16 amino acids. Variable domain in full (rest from reference TRBV5-4 and TRBJ1-4): ETGVTQSPTHLIKTRGQQVTLRCSSQSGHNTVSWYQQALGQGPQFIFQYYREEENGRGNFPPRFSGLQFPNYSSELNVNALELDDSALYLCASSWDEGGSGEKLFFGSGTQLSVL.